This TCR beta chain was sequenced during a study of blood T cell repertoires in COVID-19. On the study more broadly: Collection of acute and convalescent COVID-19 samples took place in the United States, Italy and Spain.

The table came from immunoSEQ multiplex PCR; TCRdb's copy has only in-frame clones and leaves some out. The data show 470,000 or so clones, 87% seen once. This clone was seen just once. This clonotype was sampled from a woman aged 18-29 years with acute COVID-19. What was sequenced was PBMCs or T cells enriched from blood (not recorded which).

The CDR3 loop reads CASSPEFRTGTGGFNEQFF. In DNA form, the CDR3 reads TGTGCCAGCTCACCAGAGTTCAGAACCGGGACTGGGGGGTTCAATGAGCAGTTCTTC. The rearrangement links TRBV18 to TRBJ2-1; TRBD2 might be the D (6 bases). The germline gives CDR1 KGHSH, CDR2 LQKENI. The V end lost 2 bases, the J end lost 6 bases, and 26 bases lay between the germline ends. This CDR3 spans 19 amino acids.